This T cell receptor beta chain comes out of a study of blood T cell repertoires in COVID-19. Study context: Samples of COVID-19 (acute and convalescent) were obtained from the United States, Italy and Spain. PBMCs, B-cell-depleted T cells, or T cells were the source of the cDNA or gDNA that made up the material.

Measured with immunoSEQ multiplex PCR; TCRdb has only the in-frame clones, and not every one. The data hold about 280,000 clones, with about nine tenths observed a single time. The clonotype originates from a woman aged 35 to 49 who had recovered from COVID-19. The sequenced sample was peripheral blood.

The CDR3 nucleotides are TGTGCCAGCAGGGATCGGACAGGGGCGGATGAAAAACTGTTTTTT. The encoded protein is CASRDRTGADEKLFF. The chain employs TRBV2 and TRBJ1-4; 9 bases match TRBD1. CDR1 is SNHLY and CDR2 is FYNNEI in the germline V gene. Losses at the gene ends were 6 bases for V and 6 bases for J; bases not matched to a gene: 8. The length of the CDR3 is 15 residues. Together with reference TRBV2 and TRBJ1-4, the CDR3 gives the full variable domain: EPEVTQTPSHQVTQMGQEVILRCVPISNHLYFYWYRQILGQKVEFLVSFYNNEISEKSEIFDDQFSVERPDGSNFTLKIRSTKLEDSAMYFCASRDRTGADEKLFFGSGTQLSVL.